These 26 T cell receptor beta chains were all obtained from the same sample, sequenced in a study of T-cell reconstitution after alpha-beta-depleted transplantation in children. Molecular barcoding with unique molecular identifiers was used for the TCRbeta library. TCRdb used MiXCR to reprocess the PCR reads, holding one entry per CDR3 protein. The sample has approximately 590,000 distinct CDR3 sequences, 10% to 13% seen once; the top ten hold less than 4.5%. The source material was PBMCs from the stem cell graft donor, sampled from the stem cell graft. The receptors derive from a human donor who donated a stem cell graft to a child with acute myeloid leukemia.

J is TRBJ2-1 and V is TRBV6-2 or TRBV6-3, with D uncertain. From germline, CDR1 is MNHEY and CDR2 SVGEGT. The V end was cut by 6 bases, the J end by 8 bases, with 11 bases between. This CDR3 contains 12 residues. CDR3 sequence reads: CASRRLGDEQFF. The CDR3 DNA reads as TGTGCCAGCAGACGACTCGGAGATGAGCAGTTCTTC.

The gene calls are TRBV6-2 or TRBV6-3 and TRBJ2-5; 7 positions match TRBD2. J was trimmed by 5 bases and V by 4 bases; bases with no gene match: 13. Germline V gene data show CDR1 as MNHEY and CDR2 as SVGEGT. The CDR3 is made up of 16 amino acids. The DNA of the CDR3 is TGTGCCAGCAGTTTCGGGTTGGCGGGAGAAGGGGAGACCCAGTACTTC. This gives the protein CASSFGLAGEGETQYF.

This chain links TRBV6-2 or TRBV6-3 with TRBJ2-3; 8 bases map to TRBD2. The length of the CDR3 is 14 residues. Germline trimming cut 4 bases from V and 4 bases from J; bases unmatched to any gene: 4. The germline CDR1 and CDR2 sequences are MNHEY and SVGEGT. The CDR3 protein is CASSSAGDPDTQYF. The CDR3 DNA reads as TGTGCCAGCAGTTCAGCGGGAGATCCAGATACGCAGTATTTT.

The rearrangement links TRBV20-1 to TRBJ2-1; D not certain. Germline loops: CDR1 DFQATT, CDR2 SNEGSKA (reference sequence). This CDR3 has 12 residues. Trimming removed 6 bases at V and 3 bases at J, with 9 bases between. The CDR3 DNA sequence: TGCAGTGCGTTAACGGACTACAATGAGCAGTTCTTC. This sequence encodes CSALTDYNEQFF.

In this sample, this clonotype turned up many times. This chain joins TRBV10-2 and TRBJ2-5; 12 nucleotides match TRBD2. V lost 6 bases and J lost 1; bases outside the gene matches: 12. The germline gives CDR1 WSHSY, CDR2 SAAADI. The CDR3 length is 18 residues. CDR3 loop: CASSEQGLAGSPQETQYF. Here the CDR3 DNA reads TGCGCCAGCAGCGAACAGGGACTAGCGGGTTCCCCCCAAGAGACCCAGTACTTC.

The chain uses TRBV20-1 and TRBJ2-3; no definite D call. V was clipped by 1 base and J by 0 bases, with 8 bases between them. CDR3 size: 14 residues. The germline gives CDR1 DFQATT, CDR2 SNEGSKA (reference sequence). The CDR3 reads CSARVGPSTDTQYF. CDR3 DNA sequence: TGCAGTGCTAGAGTGGGTCCTAGCACAGATACGCAGTATTTT.

This clonotype was counted many times. The genes are TRBV28 and TRBJ1-3, with D maybe TRBD1 (6 bases). The CDR3 runs to 17 residues. Germline V gene data show CDR1 as MDHEN and CDR2 as SYDVKM. With 6 bases removed from V and 0 bases from J, the gap between germline ends came to 18 bases. The CDR3 DNA reads TGTGCCAGCAGGGGGACACCAAAAACTCTCTCTGGAAACACCATATATTTT. Encoded protein: CASRGTPKTLSGNTIYF. The variable domain in full, with the rest retrieved from reference TRBV28 and TRBJ1-3, is DVKVTQSSRYLVKRTGEKVFLECVQDMDHENMFWYRQDPGLGLRLIYFSYDVKMKEKGDIPEGYSVSREKKERFSLILESASTNQTSMYLCASRGTPKTLSGNTIYFGEGSWLTVV.

This chain links TRBV11-1 with TRBJ2-5; no clear D gene. This CDR3 has 12 amino acids. The germline V gene encodes CDR1 SGHAT and CDR2 FQDESV (reference sequence). V dropped 5 bases and J dropped 0 bases, with 4 bases sitting between them. CDR3 bases: TGTGCCAGCAGCCAACACCAAGAGACCCAGTACTTC. Translating it yields CASSQHQETQYF.

V and J are TRBV20-1 and TRBJ2-7, with 8 nucleotides matching TRBD1. Per germline, CDR1 DFQATT and CDR2 SNEGSKA (reference sequence). Trimming removed 0 bases from V and 6 bases from J; junction bases left unmatched: 4. The CDR3 consists of 13 residues. CDR3 DNA sequence: TGCAGTGCTAGAGATAACAGGGGGGCCGAGCAGTACTTC. Protein product: CSARDNRGAEQYF.

V usage is TRBV5-1 and J usage is TRBJ2-1, with 14 bases lining up with TRBD2. Germline assignment: CDR1 SGHRS and CDR2 YFSETQ. CDR3 length equals 16 residues. Germline trimming cut 1 base from V and 9 bases from J; bases unmatched to any gene: 6. The CDR3 loop reads CASSLPGLAGVAEQFF. The CDR3 nucleotides are TGCGCCAGCAGCTTGCCGGGACTAGCGGGAGTTGCTGAGCAGTTCTTC.

This clonotype was detected many times. The chain is built from TRBV7-4 and TRBJ2-1; D may correspond to TRBD1 or TRBD2 (5 bases each). The V end lost 5 bases, the J end lost 2 bases, and 22 bases lay between the germline ends. This CDR3 region has 18 residues. Germline-derived CDR1 and CDR2 are SGHVT and SQSDAQ. CDR3 nucleotides: TGTGCCAGCAGCGCCGGGGCTTTCCGACTGTATACCTACAATGAGCAGTTCTTC. Translating it yields CASSAGAFRLYTYNEQFF.

Many counts were recorded for this clonotype. This chain links TRBV27 with TRBJ1-1; 7 bases agree with TRBD1. Germline V gene lookup returns CDR1 MNHEY and CDR2 SMNVEV (reference sequence). CDR3 length: 17 amino acids. After removal of 2 bases from V and 2 bases from J, the junction contained 11 bases not matched to a gene. CDR3 DNA sequence: TGTGCCAGCAGTTTAGAGAGGACAGGCGGTTTAAACACTGAAGCTTTCTTT. Translating it yields CASSLERTGGLNTEAFF.

This clonotype has just a few counts. The chain has TRBV7-8 and TRBJ2-7; D is unresolved. There are 14 residues in the CDR3. Germline assignment: CDR1 SGHVS and CDR2 FQNEAQ. V was pared by 2 bases and J by 2 bases, with 10 bases between. The CDR3 DNA sequence: TGTGCCAGCAGCTTAAGCGACTTCACCTACGAGCAGTACTTC. Its protein product is CASSLSDFTYEQYF. Full variable domain (remainder filled in from reference TRBV7-8 and TRBJ2-7): GAGVSQSPRYKVAKRGQDVALRCDPISGHVSLFWYQQALGQGPEFLTYFQNEAQLDKSGLPSDRFFAERPEGSVSTLKIQRTQQEDSAVYLCASSLSDFTYEQYFGPGTRLTVT.

The chain uses TRBV5-5 and TRBJ2-3; no definite D call. Germline assignment: CDR1 SGHKS and CDR2 YYEKEE (reference sequence). The CDR3 has 15 residues. V shed 0 bases and J shed 3 bases, with 11 bases lying between them. This chain's CDR3 is CASSLEGRETDTQYF. The DNA of the CDR3 is TGTGCCAGCAGCTTGGAAGGGCGAGAGACAGATACGCAGTATTTT.

The chain links TRBV24-1 to TRBJ2-1; maybe TRBD1 (5 bases). V lost 0 bases to trimming and J lost 15 bases, with 11 bases between them. The CDR3 extends over 12 amino acids. Germline V gene data show CDR1 as KGHDR and CDR2 as SFDVKD. CDR3 amino acids: CATSDLTGVMFF. The CDR3 nucleotides read TGTGCCACCAGTGATTTGACAGGAGTAATGTTCTTC.

V and J are TRBV2 and TRBJ2-3, with D possibly matching TRBD1 (6 bases). Trimming took off 5 bases at V and 0 bases at J, with 9 bases between the two ends. From germline, CDR1 is SNHLY and CDR2 FYNNEI. This CDR3 has 14 amino acids. The CDR3 nucleotides read TGTGCCAGCAGTCCGGACAGAAGCACAGATACGCAGTATTTT. Its protein product is CASSPDRSTDTQYF.

The chain joins TRBV29-1 to TRBJ2-4; D call uncertain. The CDR3 spans 12 residues. V shed 6 bases and J shed 2 bases, with 8 bases lying between them. Per germline, CDR1 SQVTM and CDR2 ANQGSEA. This CDR3 reads CSVQRSKNIQYF. The DNA of the CDR3 is TGCAGCGTCCAACGTTCCAAAAACATTCAGTACTTC.

This chain links TRBV12-3 or TRBV12-4 with TRBJ2-1; TRBD2 agrees at 13 bases. This CDR3 has 18 residues. Trimming at V came to 11 bases and at J to 4 bases, leaving 17 bases not matched to a gene. The CDR3 bases are TGTGCCCTCTGTTTATTTCGGACTAGCGGGAGTTCTTACAATGAGCAGTTCTTC. Translating it yields CALCLFRTSGSSYNEQFF.

This clonotype was counted only a few times. The chain couples TRBV5-1 to TRBJ2-5; no firm D call. Trimming shortened V by 1 base and J by 5 bases, and 9 bases separated the two germline ends. Germline V CDR1 and CDR2: SGHRS, YFSETQ. There are 13 residues in the CDR3. CDR3 DNA sequence: TGCGCCAGCAGCTTGTCCCTCCGGGAGACCCAGTACTTC. Translation: CASSLSLRETQYF.

This clonotype has only a few counts. This chain uses TRBV25-1 with TRBJ2-7; TRBD1 aligns across 9 bases. The V gene's germline CDR1 is MGHDK and CDR2 SYGVNS. The CDR3 contains 15 residues. V gave up 3 bases and J gave up 2 bases; unmatched junction bases: 5. CDR3 in DNA: TGTGCCAGCAGTGATCCCGGGACAGGGCCCTACGAGCAGTACTTC. Residues: CASSDPGTGPYEQYF.

The rearrangement joins TRBV30 to TRBJ2-7, with TRBD2 matching 13 bases. With 3 bases clipped from V and 3 bases from J, the junction kept 17 bases outside the gene matches. The CDR3 length is 19 residues. CDR1 is GTSNPN, CDR2 SVGIG, per germline (reference sequence). The CDR3 loop reads CAWSSRTSGSRIIFYEQYF. The CDR3 nucleotides read TGTGCCTGGAGCTCCCGGACTAGCGGGAGTCGGATCATTTTCTACGAGCAGTACTTC.

The chain is built from TRBV7-8 and TRBJ1-2; TRBD1 matches at 10 bases. CDR1 SGHVS and CDR2 FQNEAQ come from the germline V gene. V shed 5 bases, J shed 7 bases, and the junction held 10 bases outside the gene matches. The CDR3 contains 15 residues. The CDR3 DNA follows: TGTGCCAGCAGCGCAAGACAGGGGGCGATGGGTGGCTACACCTTC. Translation gives CASSARQGAMGGYTF.

This clonotype was recorded a few times. J is TRBJ1-5 and V is TRBV3-1, with 7 bases fitting TRBD1. Germline V gene lookup returns CDR1 LGHDT and CDR2 YNNKEL (reference sequence). Losses at the gene ends were 4 bases for V and 4 bases for J; bases not matched to a gene: 7. The CDR3 contains 15 residues. In nucleotides, the CDR3 is TGTGCCAGCAGCCTACAAATGACAGGGAATCAGCCCCAGCATTTT. It translates to CASSLQMTGNQPQHF.

The genes are TRBV30 and TRBJ2-7; 8 bases match TRBD1. This CDR3 region has 13 residues. Germline trimming cut 4 bases from V and 3 bases from J; bases unmatched to any gene: 5. Germline loops: CDR1 GTSNPN, CDR2 SVGIG (reference sequence). The CDR3 DNA reads TGTGCCTGGAAGGGACAGGAGTACTACGAGCAGTACTTC. Its protein is CAWKGQEYYEQYF.

The rearrangement uses TRBV2 and TRBJ2-7; 9 bases are a match to TRBD1. The CDR3 loop spans 12 amino acids. CDR1 is SNHLY and CDR2 is FYNNEI in the germline V gene. V lost 11 bases, J lost 5 bases, and 7 bases stayed unmatched. In DNA form, the CDR3 reads TGTGCCGCCGGGGACAGGGACCACGAGCAGTACTTC. It encodes CAAGDRDHEQYF.

In this sample, this clonotype turned up a few times. The genes are TRBV10-3 and TRBJ2-3; 12 nucleotides match TRBD1. CDR1 is ENHRY and CDR2 is SYGVKD in the germline V gene. V shed 3 bases, J shed 9 bases, and the junction held 19 bases outside the gene matches. This CDR3 contains 19 residues. Here the CDR3 reads CAISDTGQGARGSAWTQYF. CDR3 DNA: TGTGCCATCAGTGATACGGGACAGGGGGCGCGCGGTTCCGCCTGGACGCAGTATTTT.